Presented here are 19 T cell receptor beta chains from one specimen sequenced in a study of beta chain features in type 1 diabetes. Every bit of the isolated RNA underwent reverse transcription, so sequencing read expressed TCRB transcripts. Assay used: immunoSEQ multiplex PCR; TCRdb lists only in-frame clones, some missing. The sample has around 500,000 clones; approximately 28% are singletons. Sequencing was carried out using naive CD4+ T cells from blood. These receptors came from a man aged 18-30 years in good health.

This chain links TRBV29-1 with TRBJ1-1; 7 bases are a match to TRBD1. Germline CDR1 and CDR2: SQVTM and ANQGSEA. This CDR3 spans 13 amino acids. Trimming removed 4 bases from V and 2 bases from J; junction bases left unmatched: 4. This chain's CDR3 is CSVGEGANTEAFF. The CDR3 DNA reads TGCAGCGTTGGCGAGGGGGCCAACACTGAAGCTTTCTTT. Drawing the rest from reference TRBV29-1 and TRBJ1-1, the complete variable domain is SAVISQKPSRDICQRGTSLTIQCQVDSQVTMMFWYRQQPGQSLTLIATANQGSEATYESGFVIDKFPISRPNLTFSTLTVSNMSPEDSSIYLCSVGEGANTEAFFGQGTRLTVV.

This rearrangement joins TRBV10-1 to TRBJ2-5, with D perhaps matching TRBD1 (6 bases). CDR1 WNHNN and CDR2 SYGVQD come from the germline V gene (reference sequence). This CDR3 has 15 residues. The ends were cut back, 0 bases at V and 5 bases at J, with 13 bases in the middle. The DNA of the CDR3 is TGCGCCAGCAGTGAGTCGGGAACAGGGCGGGAGACCCAGTACTTC. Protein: CASSESGTGRETQYF.

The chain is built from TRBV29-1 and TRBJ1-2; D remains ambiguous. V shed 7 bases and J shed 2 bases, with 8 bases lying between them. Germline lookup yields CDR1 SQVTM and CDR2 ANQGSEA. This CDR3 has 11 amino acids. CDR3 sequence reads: CSAGANYGYTF. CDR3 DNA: TGCAGCGCCGGTGCCAACTATGGCTACACCTTC. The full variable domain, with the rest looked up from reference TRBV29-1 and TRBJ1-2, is SAVISQKPSRDICQRGTSLTIQCQVDSQVTMMFWYRQQPGQSLTLIATANQGSEATYESGFVIDKFPISRPNLTFSTLTVSNMSPEDSSIYLCSAGANYGYTFGSGTRLTVV.

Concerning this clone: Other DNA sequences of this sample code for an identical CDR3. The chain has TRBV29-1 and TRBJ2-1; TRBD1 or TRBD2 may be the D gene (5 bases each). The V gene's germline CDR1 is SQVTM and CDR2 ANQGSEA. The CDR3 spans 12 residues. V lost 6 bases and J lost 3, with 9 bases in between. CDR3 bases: TGCAGCGTGGGGGTTAGCTACAATGAGCAGTTCTTC. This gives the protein CSVGVSYNEQFF.

The CDR3 sequence: CSVVTSADTQYF. CDR3 in DNA: TGCAGCGTTGTTACTAGCGCGGATACGCAGTATTTT. The chain joins TRBV29-1 to TRBJ2-3; 7 bases align to TRBD2. The CDR3 length is 12 residues. V gave up 4 bases and J gave up 6 bases; unmatched junction bases: 4. The V gene's germline CDR1 is SQVTM and CDR2 ANQGSEA.

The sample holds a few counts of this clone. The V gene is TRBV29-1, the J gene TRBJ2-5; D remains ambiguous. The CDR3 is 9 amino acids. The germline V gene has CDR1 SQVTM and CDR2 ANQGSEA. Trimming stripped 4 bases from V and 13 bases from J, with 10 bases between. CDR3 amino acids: CSVGIPPYF. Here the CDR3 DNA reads TGCAGCGTTGGGATCCCCCCGTACTTC.

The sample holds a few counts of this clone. For the CDR3, the DNA is TGTGCCAGCAGTGATAGGACAGGCGGTGAAAAACTGTTTTTT. Translation: CASSDRTGGEKLFF. This chain joins TRBV2 and TRBJ1-4; 7 nucleotides match TRBD1. Germline V gene data show CDR1 as SNHLY and CDR2 as FYNNEI. V gave up 3 bases and J gave up 7 bases; unmatched junction bases: 5. There are 14 residues in the CDR3. The entire variable domain, with the rest obtained from reference TRBV2 and TRBJ1-4, is as follows: EPEVTQTPSHQVTQMGQEVILRCVPISNHLYFYWYRQILGQKVEFLVSFYNNEISEKSEIFDDQFSVERPDGSNFTLKIRSTKLEDSAMYFCASSDRTGGEKLFFGSGTQLSVL.

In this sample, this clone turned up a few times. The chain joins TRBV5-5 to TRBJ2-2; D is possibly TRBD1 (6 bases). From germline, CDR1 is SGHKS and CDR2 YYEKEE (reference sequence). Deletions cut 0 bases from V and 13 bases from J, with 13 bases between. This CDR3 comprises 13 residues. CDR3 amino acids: CASSLGQEMGLFF. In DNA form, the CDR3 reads TGTGCCAGCAGCTTGGGACAGGAGATGGGGCTGTTTTTT. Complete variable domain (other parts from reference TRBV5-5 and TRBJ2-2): DAGVTQSPTHLIKTRGQQVTLRCSPISGHKSVSWYQQVLGQGPQFIFQYYEKEERGRGNFPDRFSARQFPNYSSELNVNALLLGDSALYLCASSLGQEMGLFFGEGSRLTVL.

The CDR3, as DNA: TGTGCCACCAGCAGATACCTAGCGGGGGGCACAGATACGCAGTATTTT. Protein: CATSRYLAGGTDTQYF. The chain carries TRBV15 and TRBJ2-3; the match to TRBD2 covers 10 bases. The J segment lost 1 base and the V segment lost 2 bases, leaving 3 bases of the junction unmatched. In germline, CDR1 is LNHNV, CDR2 YYDKDF (reference sequence). This CDR3 comprises 16 residues.

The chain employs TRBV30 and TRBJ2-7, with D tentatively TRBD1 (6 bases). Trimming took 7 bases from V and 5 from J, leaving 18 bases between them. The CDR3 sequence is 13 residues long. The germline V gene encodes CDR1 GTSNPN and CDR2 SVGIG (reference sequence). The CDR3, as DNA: TGTGCCTCACCAGCGCATGGGGGCCACGAGCAGTACTTC. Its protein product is CASPAHGGHEQYF.

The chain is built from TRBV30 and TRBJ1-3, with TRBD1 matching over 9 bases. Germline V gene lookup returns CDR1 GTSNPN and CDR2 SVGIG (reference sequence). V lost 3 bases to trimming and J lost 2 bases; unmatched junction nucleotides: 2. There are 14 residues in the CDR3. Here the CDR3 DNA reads TGTGCCTGGAGGGACAGGGGAACTGGAAACACCATATATTTT. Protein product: CAWRDRGTGNTIYF.

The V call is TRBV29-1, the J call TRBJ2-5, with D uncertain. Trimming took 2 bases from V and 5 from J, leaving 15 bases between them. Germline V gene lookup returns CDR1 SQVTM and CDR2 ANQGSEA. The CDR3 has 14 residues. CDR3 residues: CSVELRVPSETQYF. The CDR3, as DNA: TGCAGCGTTGAACTACGGGTTCCGTCGGAGACCCAGTACTTC.

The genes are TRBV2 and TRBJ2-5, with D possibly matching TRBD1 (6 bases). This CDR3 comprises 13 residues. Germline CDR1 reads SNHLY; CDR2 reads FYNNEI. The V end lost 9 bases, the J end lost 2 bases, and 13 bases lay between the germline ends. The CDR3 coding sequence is TGTGCCAGTGCCGATACAGGGCAAGAGACCCAGTACTTC. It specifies CASADTGQETQYF. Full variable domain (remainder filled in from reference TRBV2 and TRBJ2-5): EPEVTQTPSHQVTQMGQEVILRCVPISNHLYFYWYRQILGQKVEFLVSFYNNEISEKSEIFDDQFSVERPDGSNFTLKIRSTKLEDSAMYFCASADTGQETQYFGPGTRLLVL.

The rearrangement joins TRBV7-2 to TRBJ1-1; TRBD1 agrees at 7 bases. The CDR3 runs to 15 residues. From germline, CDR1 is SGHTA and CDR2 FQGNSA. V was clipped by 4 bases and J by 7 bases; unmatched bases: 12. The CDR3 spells CASSYDQTGIGEAFF. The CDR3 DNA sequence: TGTGCCAGCAGCTACGACCAGACAGGGATTGGTGAAGCTTTCTTT.

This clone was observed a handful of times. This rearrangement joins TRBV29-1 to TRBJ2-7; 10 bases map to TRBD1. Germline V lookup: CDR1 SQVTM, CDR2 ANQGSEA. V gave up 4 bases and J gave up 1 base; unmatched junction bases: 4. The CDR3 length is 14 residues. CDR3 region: CSVGTGGFSYEQYF. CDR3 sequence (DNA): TGCAGCGTTGGGACAGGGGGATTTTCCTACGAGCAGTACTTC.

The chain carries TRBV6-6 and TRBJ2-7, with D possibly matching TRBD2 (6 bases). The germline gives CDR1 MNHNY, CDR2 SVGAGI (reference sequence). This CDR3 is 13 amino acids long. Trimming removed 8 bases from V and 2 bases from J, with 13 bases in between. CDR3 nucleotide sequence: TGTGCCAGCCGACTATCGGGAGCCTACGAGCAGTACTTC. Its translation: CASRLSGAYEQYF.

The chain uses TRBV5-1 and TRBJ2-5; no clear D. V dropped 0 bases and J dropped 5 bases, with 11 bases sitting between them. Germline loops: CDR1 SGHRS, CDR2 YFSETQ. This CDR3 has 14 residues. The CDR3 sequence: CASSLVASQETQYF. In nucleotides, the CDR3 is TGCGCCAGCAGCTTGGTAGCCAGCCAGGAGACCCAGTACTTC.

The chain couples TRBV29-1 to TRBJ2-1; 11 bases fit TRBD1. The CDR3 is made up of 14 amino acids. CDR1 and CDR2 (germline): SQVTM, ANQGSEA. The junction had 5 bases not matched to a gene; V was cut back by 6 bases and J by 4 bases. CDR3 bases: TGCAGCGTGGGGGACAGGGGGACTTACAATGAGCAGTTCTTC. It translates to CSVGDRGTYNEQFF.

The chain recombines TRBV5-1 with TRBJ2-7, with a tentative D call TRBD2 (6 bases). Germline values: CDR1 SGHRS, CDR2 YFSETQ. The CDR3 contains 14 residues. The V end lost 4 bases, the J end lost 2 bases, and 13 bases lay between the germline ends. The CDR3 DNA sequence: TGCGCCAGCAGCCCCGGGGTAGCGGCCTACGAGCAGTACTTC. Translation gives CASSPGVAAYEQYF. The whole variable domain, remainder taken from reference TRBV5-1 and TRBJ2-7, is KAGVTQTPRYLIKTRGQQVTLSCSPISGHRSVSWYQQTPGQGLQFLFEYFSETQRNKGNFPGRFSGRQFSNSRSEMNVSTLELGDSALYLCASSPGVAAYEQYFGPGTRLTVT.